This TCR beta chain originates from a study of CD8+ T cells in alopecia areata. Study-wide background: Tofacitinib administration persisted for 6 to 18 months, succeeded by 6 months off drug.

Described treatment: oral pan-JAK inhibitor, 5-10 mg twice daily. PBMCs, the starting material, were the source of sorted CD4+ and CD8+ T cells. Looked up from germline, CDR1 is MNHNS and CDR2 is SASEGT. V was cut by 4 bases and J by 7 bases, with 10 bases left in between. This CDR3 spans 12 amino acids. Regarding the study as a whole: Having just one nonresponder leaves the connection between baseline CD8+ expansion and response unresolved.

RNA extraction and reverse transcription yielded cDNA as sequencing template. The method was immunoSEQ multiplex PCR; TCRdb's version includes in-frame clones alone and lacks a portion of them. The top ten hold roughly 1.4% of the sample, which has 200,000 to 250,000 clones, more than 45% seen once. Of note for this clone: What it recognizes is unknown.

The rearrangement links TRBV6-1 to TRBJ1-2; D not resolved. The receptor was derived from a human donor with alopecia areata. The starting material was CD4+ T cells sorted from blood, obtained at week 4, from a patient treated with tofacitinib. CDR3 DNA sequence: TGTGCCAGCAGTGGAACCCAGCCTGGCTACACCTTC. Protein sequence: CASSGTQPGYTF.